These 16 T cell receptor beta chains came from one sample sequenced in a study of T cells in Graves' hyperthyroidism and ophthalmopathy. RNA transcripts yielded amplified TCR beta CDR3 regions. The TCR CDR3 was amplified in a first-round RT-PCR using the HTBI primer set. MiXCR, applied by TCRdb to the multiplex PCR reads, yields one record per CDR3 protein. The profile covers roughly 350,000 distinct CDR3 sequences, with around 13% appearing a single time and around 19% taken by the ten largest. Material for sequencing was blood. The source is a woman aged 30 to 39 with Graves' ophthalmopathy.

In this sample, this clonotype turned up many times. The chain couples TRBV2 to TRBJ1-5, with D hard to call. Per germline, CDR1 SNHLY and CDR2 FYNNEI. The CDR3 is 9 amino acids. CDR3 nucleotides: TGTGCAATCGGTCAGCCCCAGCATTTT. This sequence encodes CAIGQPQHF.

The sample holds many counts of this clonotype. The CDR3 DNA reads as TGTGCCAGCAGCCTCCCACAGGGTGCACCTACCGATGAGCAGTTCTTC. Residues: CASSLPQGAPTDEQFF. This chain links TRBV3-1 with TRBJ2-1, with D maybe TRBD1 (6 bases). The CDR3 runs 16 residues. Germline V gene sequence: CDR1 LGHDT, CDR2 YNNKEL (reference sequence). Deletions cut 4 bases from V and 8 bases from J, with 21 bases between.

This clonotype occurred many times. V is TRBV18 and J is TRBJ1-5; 9 positions agree with TRBD1. J lost 0 bases, V lost 3 bases, and 3 bases had no gene match. Looked up from germline, CDR1 is KGHSH and CDR2 is LQKENI. There are 16 residues in the CDR3. The CDR3 nucleotides are TGTGCCAGCTCACCGGGGACAGGGTCTAGCAATCAGCCCCAGCATTTT. This codes for CASSPGTGSSNQPQHF.

V usage is TRBV20-1 and J usage is TRBJ2-1; 12 bases align to TRBD2. The CDR3 spans 14 residues. Unmatched junction bases numbered 9, after V lost 8 bases and J lost 7 bases. From germline, CDR1 is DFQATT and CDR2 SNEGSKA (reference sequence). CDR3 nucleotide sequence: TGCAGTACCCGACTAGCGGGAGTTCGGAATGAGCAGTTCTTC. As protein: CSTRLAGVRNEQFF.

This clonotype was observed many times. The chain joins TRBV15 to TRBJ1-5; a possible D gene is TRBD1 (6 bases). V lost 2 bases and J 0 bases, leaving 14 bases between the germline ends. This CDR3 is 17 amino acids long. Germline lookup yields CDR1 LNHNV and CDR2 YYDKDF (reference sequence). CDR3 sequence: CATSRRWTVYSNQPQHF. Here the CDR3 DNA reads TGTGCCACCAGCAGACGATGGACAGTTTATAGCAATCAGCCCCAGCATTTT.

This clonotype was seen at least ten times. The chain recombines TRBV30 with TRBJ1-1; D not resolved. Per the germline V gene, CDR1 is GTSNPN and CDR2 is SVGIG (reference sequence). The length of the CDR3 is 12 residues. Trimming shortened V by 3 bases and J by 5 bases, and 10 bases separated the two germline ends. The CDR3 reads CAWRESWTEAFF. In DNA form, the CDR3 reads TGTGCCTGGAGGGAGAGTTGGACTGAAGCTTTCTTT.

This clonotype has ten or more counts. The chain has TRBV18 and TRBJ1-1; 7 bases map to TRBD1. Unmatched junction bases numbered 9, after V lost 3 bases and J lost 8 bases. Per germline, CDR1 KGHSH and CDR2 LQKENI. The CDR3 loop spans 14 amino acids. The CDR3: CASSPGQPGREAFF. The CDR3 DNA reads as TGTGCCAGCTCACCGGGACAGCCTGGGCGGGAAGCTTTCTTT.

The chain links TRBV20-1 to TRBJ2-1, with 9 bases identical to TRBD2. The V and J ends lost 7 bases and 2 bases, in that order; junction bases with no gene match: 3. The CDR3 has 13 residues. Looked up from germline, CDR1 is DFQATT and CDR2 is SNEGSKA (reference sequence). This CDR3 is CSGLAGTYNEQFF. The CDR3 DNA follows: TGCAGTGGGCTAGCGGGAACCTACAATGAGCAGTTCTTC.

This clonotype came up many times. The chain couples TRBV28 to TRBJ1-6; 7 nucleotides line up with TRBD1. CDR3 length: 14 amino acids. Germline lookup yields CDR1 MDHEN and CDR2 SYDVKM. V was pared by 8 bases and J by 5 bases, with 6 bases of the junction left unmatched. For the CDR3, the DNA is TGTGCCAGCTCCGGACAGGTGGATAATTCACCCCTCCACTTT. Its protein product is CASSGQVDNSPLHF.

This clonotype was detected ten times or more. The gene calls are TRBV13 and TRBJ1-1, with TRBD1 matching 7 bases. Germline values: CDR1 PRHDT, CDR2 FYEKMQ (reference sequence). CDR3 length: 16 amino acids. V lost 1 base, J lost 0 bases, and 5 bases stayed unmatched. Here the CDR3 reads CASSLAGQMVNTEAFF. CDR3 coding DNA: TGTGCCAGCAGCTTAGCGGGACAGATGGTGAACACTGAAGCTTTCTTT.

The chain recombines TRBV19 with TRBJ1-6, with a weak D call TRBD1 (5 bases). Germline V lookup: CDR1 LNHDA, CDR2 SQIVND (reference sequence). The germline V and J ends were trimmed by 6 bases and 4 bases, with 10 bases remaining between them. The CDR3 has 14 residues. CDR3 in amino acids: CASRKEGYNSPLHF. CDR3 DNA sequence: TGTGCCAGTAGGAAAGAGGGGTATAATTCACCCCTCCACTTT.

The V and J genes are TRBV9 and TRBJ1-1; no definite D call. The V end was cut by 0 bases, the J end by 0 bases, with 15 bases between. Looked up from germline, CDR1 is SGDLS and CDR2 is YYNGEE. CDR3 length: 17 amino acids. The CDR3 loop reads CASSVAPLAGMNTEAFF. CDR3 in DNA: TGTGCCAGCAGCGTAGCGCCGCTGGCGGGCATGAACACTGAAGCTTTCTTT.

At least ten counts were recorded for this clonotype. The J gene is TRBJ2-4, the V gene TRBV20-1; TRBD1 matches 7 bases. Germline V gives CDR1 DFQATT, CDR2 SNEGSKA (reference sequence). The CDR3 extends over 12 amino acids. V gave up 6 bases and J gave up 9 bases; unmatched junction bases: 8. The CDR3, as DNA: TGCAGTGCCATGCAGGGGGTCGGCATTCAGTACTTC. Its protein product is CSAMQGVGIQYF.

This clonotype showed up many times. V gene TRBV7-2 combines with J gene TRBJ2-2, with D perhaps matching TRBD2 (7 bases). Germline CDR1 is SGHTA and CDR2 is FQGNSA. V was trimmed by 2 bases and J by 7 bases, leaving 14 bases between them. CDR3 size: 15 residues. The CDR3 DNA is TGTGCCAGCAGCTTAATCGGGGGGCAAAGCGGGGAGCTGTTTTTT. Translating it yields CASSLIGGQSGELFF.

In this sample, this clonotype turned up a few times. J is TRBJ2-1 and V is TRBV6-1; 13 positions agree with TRBD2. Germline V lookup: CDR1 MNHNS, CDR2 SASEGT. The CDR3 consists of 18 residues. Trimming removed 6 bases from V and 0 bases from J; junction bases left unmatched: 8. The CDR3 DNA reads TGTGCCAGCAGCGGACTAGCGGGGGTGTCAAGCTCCTACAATGAGCAGTTCTTC. The encoded protein is CASSGLAGVSSSYNEQFF.

This clonotype has a count of ten or more. The V and J genes are TRBV24-1 and TRBJ2-1; D may be TRBD2 (6 bases). The germline V gene has CDR1 KGHDR and CDR2 SFDVKD. The CDR3 is made up of 17 amino acids. V lost 4 bases and J 1 base, leaving 16 bases between the germline ends. CDR3 region: CATSDPSLATSYNEQFF. In DNA form, the CDR3 reads TGTGCCACCAGTGACCCCTCCCTAGCGACTTCCTACAATGAGCAGTTCTTC.